Listed here is a single TCR beta chain. Each cDNA molecule in the library carried unique molecular identifiers. TCRdb used MiXCR to reprocess the RACE reads, holding one entry per CDR3 protein. The data hold some 42,000 distinct CDR3 sequences, with 8% to 9.5% observed a single time. Sample time point: patch test 2, 6 weeks after DPC sensitization. Treatment reported: therapeutic diphenylcyclopropenone sensitization with weekly scalp DPC. Prior to each patch test being applied, blood was drawn. CDR3 length: 13 amino acids. The germline CDR1 and CDR2 sequences are SGDLS and YYNGEE. Trimming left V 0 bases short and J 9 bases short, with 12 bases between. This sample is drawn from a study of human T cells and chemical hapten exposure. Study as a whole: TCR yields per sample varied mostly from small pooled library volume differences.

The gene calls are TRBV9 and TRBJ2-5; possible D gene TRBD1, 5 bases. The receptor comes from a woman in her thirties or forties with alopecia areata. Some clones in this sample may be carry-over from other donors' samples. This material consisted of whole blood, taken in connection with sensitization to the hapten diphenylcyclopropenone (DPC). This CDR3 reads CASSVEGKRPQYF. The CDR3 coding sequence is TGTGCCAGCAGCGTAGAGGGGAAGCGACCCCAGTACTTC.